A selection of T cell receptor beta chains follows, all from one sample in a study of T cell changes during pregnancy in multiple sclerosis. Method: immunoSEQ multiplex PCR; TCRdb's copy keeps in-frame clones and lacks some. The table has roughly 35,000 clones, over 75% seen once. Specimen: CD4+ T cells from peripheral blood mononuclear cells, collected before pregnancy. The receptors were sampled from a female donor with multiple sclerosis, enrolled in a pregnancy study. CDR3s include the opening cysteine and the closing phenylalanine or tryptophan. The size of a clone is reported for some rows only, either as once, few or many, or as a class for expanded clones.

CDR3aa	abundance	v_gene	j_gene
CASSIEIGEQGKSFF	once	TRBV19	TRBJ1-1
CAWGSYGYTF	-	TRBV30	TRBJ1-2
CASSLEGALDTIYF	few	TRBV5-1	TRBJ1-3
CAWSGGTSGREETQYF	-	TRBV30	TRBJ2-5
CASRSGAEETQYF	-	TRBV5-1	TRBJ2-5
CASSPRSAGGHNEQFF	once	TRBV18	TRBJ2-1
CASSIRGRERSYNEQFF	-	TRBV19	TRBJ2-1
CASSAQLNTEAFF	-	TRBV10-1	TRBJ1-1
CASSIGGTGFTGELFF	-	TRBV19	TRBJ2-2
CASSLASGTGWGEQYF	-	TRBV7-2	TRBJ2-7
CASSYGTGGIYEQYF	-	TRBV6-5	TRBJ2-7
CASSPRRDREAFF	-	TRBV7-9	TRBJ1-1
CASSGDSSYGYTF	medium-sized	TRBV5-4	TRBJ1-2